The 22 T cell receptor beta chains listed next were all sequenced from one sample in a study of shared T cell receptors in the human thymus. Repertoires were generated with immunoSEQ multiplex PCR, while TCRdb's copy carries only in-frame clones and drops some. The sample yields hundreds of thousands of clones, roughly 90% seen once. This sample also belongs to another study, concerning human thymus T cells.

The sequenced material came from thymocytes. These receptors all come from a boy in the first two years of life with a congenital heart defect.

The CDR3 spells CASNADYRPRAEQFF. CDR3 coding DNA: TGTGCCAGTAATGCGGACTACCGGCCTCGTGCTGAGCAGTTCTTC. This chain connects TRBV19 to TRBJ2-1, with D possibly TRBD2 on 6 matching bases. V lost 7 bases and J 9 bases, leaving 22 bases between the germline ends. The CDR3 is 15 residues long. Looked up from germline, CDR1 is LNHDA and CDR2 is SQIVND (reference sequence).

The V and J genes are TRBV10-3 and TRBJ2-7; D is undetermined. The V end was cut by 2 bases, the J end by 3 bases, with 8 bases between. The CDR3 totals 13 residues. Germline V gene lookup returns CDR1 ENHRY and CDR2 SYGVKD. CDR3 nucleotide sequence: TGTGCCATCAGTGAGACAGAGAGCTACGAGCAGTACTTC. Its translation is CAISETESYEQYF.

This clone occurred once. The chain employs TRBV9 and TRBJ1-3, with no clear D. The CDR3 is 13 residues long. The ends were cut back, 4 bases at V and 3 bases at J, with 8 bases in the middle. Germline assignment: CDR1 SGDLS and CDR2 YYNGEE. The CDR3 sequence: CASSSVSGNTIYF. CDR3 DNA: TGTGCCAGCAGCTCCGTGAGTGGAAACACCATATATTTT.

This chain links TRBV13 with TRBJ2-3; D may be TRBD1 (5 bases). The CDR3 has 17 residues. V was shortened by 2 bases and J by 0 bases, with 15 bases between the two germline ends. From germline, CDR1 is PRHDT and CDR2 FYEKMQ (reference sequence). The CDR3 DNA is TGTGCCAGCAGCTTATTCAGGGCCCCTCCTAGCACAGATACGCAGTATTTT. It translates to CASSLFRAPPSTDTQYF.

This chain links TRBV7-9 with TRBJ2-7, with D hard to call. CDR3 length equals 13 residues. The V gene's germline CDR1 is SEHNR and CDR2 FQNEAQ (reference sequence). Trimming shortened V by 7 bases and J by 3 bases, and 13 bases separated the two germline ends. The CDR3 loop reads CASKVADRYEQYF. The CDR3 nucleotides are TGTGCCAGCAAGGTAGCAGACCGCTACGAGCAGTACTTC.

The gene calls are TRBV6-6 and TRBJ2-1; 7 positions match TRBD1. The CDR3 totals 16 residues. Trimming at V came to 5 bases and at J to 1 base, leaving 8 bases not matched to a gene. In germline, CDR1 is MNHNY, CDR2 SVGAGI (reference sequence). CDR3 amino acids: CASSDLGQASYNEQFF. The DNA for the CDR3 is TGTGCCAGCAGTGACTTAGGACAGGCGTCCTACAATGAGCAGTTCTTC.

V is TRBV11-2 and J is TRBJ2-3, with 9 nucleotides matching TRBD2. Germline CDR1 reads SGHAT; CDR2 reads FQNNGV. This CDR3 is built from 20 residues. Germline trimming cut 0 bases from V and 4 bases from J; bases unmatched to any gene: 17. The CDR3 protein is CASSLEWLAGPCRISDTQYF. Written as DNA, the CDR3 is TGTGCCAGCAGCTTAGAGTGGCTAGCGGGACCCTGTAGGATTTCAGATACGCAGTATTTT.

The chain recombines TRBV28 with TRBJ1-4, with unresolved D. V shed 4 bases and J shed 4 bases, with 16 bases lying between them. Looked up from germline, CDR1 is MDHEN and CDR2 is SYDVKM. There are 16 residues in the CDR3. CDR3 region: CASSYGLTGINEKLFF. Written as DNA, the CDR3 is TGTGCCAGCAGTTACGGCCTGACGGGGATTAATGAAAAACTGTTTTTT.

This rearrangement joins TRBV7-9 to TRBJ2-5; TRBD2 matches 7 bases. Germline loops: CDR1 SEHNR, CDR2 FQNEAQ (reference sequence). The CDR3 spans 14 residues. V was clipped by 0 bases and J by 6 bases; unmatched bases: 4. CDR3 residues: CASSLAGGLKTQYF. The CDR3 region has the DNA TGTGCCAGCAGCTTAGCGGGAGGGTTGAAGACCCAGTACTTC.

The rearrangement links TRBV28 to TRBJ2-1; 7 nucleotides line up with TRBD2. V was clipped by 2 bases and J by 1 base; unmatched bases: 11. This CDR3 region has 18 residues. Germline V gene sequence: CDR1 MDHEN, CDR2 SYDVKM. CDR3 residues: CASSLIVGGSGSYNEQFF. The CDR3 bases are TGTGCCAGCAGTTTAATAGTGGGTGGTAGCGGGTCCTACAATGAGCAGTTCTTC.

The genes are TRBV2 and TRBJ2-4, with TRBD2 as a possible D gene (5 bases). CDR1 is SNHLY, CDR2 FYNNEI, per germline. Trimming stripped 6 bases from V and 6 bases from J, with 12 bases between. The CDR3 totals 13 residues. As DNA, the CDR3 is TGTGCCAGCAGGGCTGGAGCGGTAAACATTCAGTACTTC. Translation gives CASRAGAVNIQYF.

This clone occurred once. The chain joins TRBV28 to TRBJ1-5; the D gene is possibly TRBD1 (5 bases). The CDR3 length is 16 residues. V lost 5 bases and J 5 bases, leaving 19 bases between the germline ends. The germline V gene encodes CDR1 MDHEN and CDR2 SYDVKM. The CDR3 DNA follows: TGTGCCAGCAGTCCGCCAGGGTTGAAGGTGGATCAGCCCCAGCATTTT. This gives the protein CASSPPGLKVDQPQHF.

The J gene is TRBJ2-1, the V gene TRBV18; a weak D match, TRBD1 (5 bases). V was clipped by 2 bases and J by 5 bases, with 16 bases between them. From germline, CDR1 is KGHSH and CDR2 LQKENI. This CDR3 contains 16 residues. This chain's CDR3 is CASSPSQGVRDNEQFF. The CDR3 nucleotides are TGTGCCAGCTCACCATCGCAGGGCGTTCGGGACAATGAGCAGTTCTTC.

The chain uses TRBV6-1 and TRBJ2-1; 11 positions match TRBD2. CDR3 length equals 15 residues. Germline V CDR1 and CDR2: MNHNS, SASEGT. V was clipped by 4 bases and J by 8 bases; unmatched bases: 7. The CDR3 loop is CASSGLAGRPHEQFF. DNA of the CDR3: TGTGCCAGCAGTGGACTAGCGGGGAGGCCCCATGAGCAGTTCTTC.

The rearrangement uses TRBV7-2 and TRBJ2-3, with 10 nucleotides matching TRBD2. The germline gives CDR1 SGHTA, CDR2 FQGNSA. V lost 9 bases, J lost 4 bases, and 13 bases stayed unmatched. The CDR3 consists of 16 residues. CDR3 in amino acids: CASKVLAGALSDTQYF. In nucleotides, the CDR3 is TGTGCCAGTAAGGTCCTAGCGGGAGCTCTGTCAGATACGCAGTATTTT.

The J gene is TRBJ2-1, the V gene TRBV4-1, with 7 bases aligning to TRBD2. The V gene's germline CDR1 is MGHRA and CDR2 YSYEKL. The CDR3 contains 14 residues. Losses at the gene ends were 0 bases for V and 8 bases for J; bases not matched to a gene: 4. DNA of the CDR3: TGCGCCAGCAGCCAAGATACGGGAGGATATGAGCAGTTCTTC. This encodes CASSQDTGGYEQFF.

The chain is built from TRBV11-3 and TRBJ2-1; 14 bases align to TRBD2. The V gene's germline CDR1 is SGHNT and CDR2 YENEEA. The CDR3 spans 19 residues. Trimming at V came to 4 bases and at J to 5 bases, leaving 13 bases not matched to a gene. The CDR3, as DNA: TGTGCCAGCAGCTCGTGGACTAGCGGGAGGCCCAACGCCGACAATGAGCAGTTCTTC. Translated, it gives CASSSWTSGRPNADNEQFF.

In its sample, this clone was seen a few times. The chain couples TRBV11-2 to TRBJ2-5; 7 bases map to TRBD2. CDR1 and CDR2 (germline): SGHAT, FQNNGV. Losses at the gene ends were 4 bases for V and 1 base for J; bases not matched to a gene: 3. The CDR3 runs 14 residues. CDR3 DNA: TGTGCCAGCAGCTCCACTAGCGCCCAAGAGACCCAGTACTTC. Protein product: CASSSTSAQETQYF. Using reference TRBV11-2 and TRBJ2-5 for the parts outside the CDR3, the full variable domain is EAGVAQSPRYKIIEKRQSVAFWCNPISGHATLYWYQQILGQGPKLLIQFQNNGVVDDSQLPKDRFSAERLKGVDSTLKIQPAKLEDSAVYLCASSSTSAQETQYFGPGTRLLVL.

The chain carries TRBV7-9 and TRBJ2-1, with TRBD2 matching over 8 bases. In germline, CDR1 is SEHNR, CDR2 FQNEAQ (reference sequence). CDR3 length: 15 amino acids. V shed 3 bases and J 0 bases; nucleotides not matched to a gene: 1. CDR3 in amino acids: CASSLTSVSYNEQFF. CDR3 in DNA: TGTGCCAGCAGCTTGACTAGCGTCTCCTACAATGAGCAGTTCTTC.

This clone was detected only once. This sequence joins TRBV28 and TRBJ2-1, with D uncertain. Trimming took 2 bases from V and 8 from J, leaving 13 bases between them. The CDR3 is 14 residues long. CDR1 is MDHEN and CDR2 is SYDVKM in the germline V gene. CDR3 loop: CASSLGSPGYEQFF. The CDR3, as DNA: TGTGCCAGCAGTTTAGGCAGTCCTGGCTATGAGCAGTTCTTC.

The chain couples TRBV7-4 to TRBJ2-5; D gene ambiguous. The CDR3 totals 18 residues. The ends were cut back, 5 bases at V and 2 bases at J, with 24 bases in the middle. CDR1 is SGHVT and CDR2 is SQSDAQ in the germline V gene. CDR3 amino acids: CASSRPKKVDWQQETQYF. Here the CDR3 DNA reads TGTGCCAGCAGCCGCCCGAAGAAGGTTGACTGGCAACAAGAGACCCAGTACTTC. Based on the CDR3 plus reference TRBV7-4 and TRBJ2-5, the full variable domain is GAGVSQSPRYKVAKRGRDVALRCDSISGHVTLYWYRQTLGQGSEVLTYSQSDAQRDKSGRPSGRFSAERPERSVSTLKIQRTEQGDSAVYLCASSRPKKVDWQQETQYFGPGTRLLVL.

The chain is built from TRBV5-4 and TRBJ2-5; 11 bases are shared with TRBD1. The length of the CDR3 is 15 residues. Trimming took 4 bases from V and 5 from J; bases not matched to a gene: 7. Germline CDR1 reads SGHNT; CDR2 reads YYREEE (reference sequence). CDR3 residues: CASSHRTGGAETQYF. DNA of the CDR3: TGTGCCAGCAGCCACCGGACAGGGGGCGCCGAGACCCAGTACTTC.